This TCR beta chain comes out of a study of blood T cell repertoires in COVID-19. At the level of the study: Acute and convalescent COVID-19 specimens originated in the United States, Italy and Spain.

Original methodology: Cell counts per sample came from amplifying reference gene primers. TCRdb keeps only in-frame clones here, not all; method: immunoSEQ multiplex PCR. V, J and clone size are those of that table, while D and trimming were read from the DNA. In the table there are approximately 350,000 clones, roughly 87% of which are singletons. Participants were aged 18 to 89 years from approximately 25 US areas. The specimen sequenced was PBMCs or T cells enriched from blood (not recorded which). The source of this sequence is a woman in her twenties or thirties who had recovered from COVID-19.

The CDR3 coding sequence is TGTGCCAGCAGCCCGGACTATAGCTCCTACAATGAGCAGTTCTTC. It is translated as CASSPDYSSYNEQFF. The chain uses TRBV7-2 and TRBJ2-1; D possibly corresponds to TRBD2 (6 bases). Trimming removed 5 bases at V and 0 bases at J, with 11 bases between. This CDR3 region has 15 residues. Germline V gene sequence: CDR1 SGHTA, CDR2 FQGNSA.